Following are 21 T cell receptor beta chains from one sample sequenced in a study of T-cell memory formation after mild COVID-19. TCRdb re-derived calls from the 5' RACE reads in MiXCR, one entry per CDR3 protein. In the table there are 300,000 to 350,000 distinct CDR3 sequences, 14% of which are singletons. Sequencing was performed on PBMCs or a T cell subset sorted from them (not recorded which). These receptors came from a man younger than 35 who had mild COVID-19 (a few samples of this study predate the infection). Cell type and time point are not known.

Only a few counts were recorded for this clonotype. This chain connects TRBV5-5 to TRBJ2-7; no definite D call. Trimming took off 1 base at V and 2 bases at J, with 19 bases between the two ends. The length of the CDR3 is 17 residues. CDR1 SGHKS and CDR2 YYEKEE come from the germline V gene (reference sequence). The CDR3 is CASSLLAPSQVAYEQYV. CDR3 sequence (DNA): TGTGCCAGCAGCTTGTTGGCCCCATCCCAGGTCGCCTACGAGCAGTACGTC.

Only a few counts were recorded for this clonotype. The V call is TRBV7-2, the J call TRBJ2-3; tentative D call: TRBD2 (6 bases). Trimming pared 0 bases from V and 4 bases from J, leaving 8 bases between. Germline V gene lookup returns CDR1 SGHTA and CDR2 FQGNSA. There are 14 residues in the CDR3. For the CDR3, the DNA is TGTGCCAGCAGCTTAGCGGGGAGGTCAGATACGCAGTATTTT. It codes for CASSLAGRSDTQYF. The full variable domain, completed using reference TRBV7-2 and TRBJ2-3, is GAGVSQSPSNKVTEKGKDVELRCDPISGHTALYWYRQSLGQGLEFLIYFQGNSAPDKSGLPSDRFSAERTGGSVSTLTIQRTQQEDSAVYLCASSLAGRSDTQYFGPGTRLTVL.

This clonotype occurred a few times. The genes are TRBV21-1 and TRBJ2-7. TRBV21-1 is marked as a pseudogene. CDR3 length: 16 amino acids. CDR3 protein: CASSKVRRDESYEQYF. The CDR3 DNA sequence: TGTGCCAGCAGCAAAGTGAGGAGAGATGAAAGCTACGAGCAGTACTTC.

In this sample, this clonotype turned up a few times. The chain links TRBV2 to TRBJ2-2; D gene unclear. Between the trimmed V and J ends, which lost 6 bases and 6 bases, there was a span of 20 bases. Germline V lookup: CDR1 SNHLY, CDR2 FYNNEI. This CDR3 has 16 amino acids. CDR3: CASSLSWQPTPGELFF. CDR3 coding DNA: TGTGCCAGCAGCCTTTCATGGCAGCCAACCCCCGGGGAGCTGTTTTTT.

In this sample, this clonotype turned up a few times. CDR3 residues: CASSQEWKGTEAFF. The CDR3 nucleotides read TGCGCCAGCAGCCAAGAGTGGAAGGGGACTGAAGCTTTCTTT. The chain has TRBV4-1 and TRBJ1-1; D possibly corresponds to TRBD1 (5 bases). The CDR3 length is 14 residues. CDR1 MGHRA and CDR2 YSYEKL come from the germline V gene. V was shortened by 0 bases and J by 5 bases, with 10 bases between the two germline ends.

The CDR3 spells CASHSRGPGANVLTF. DNA of the CDR3: TGTGCCAGCCACTCCCGGGGGCCTGGGGCCAACGTCCTGACTTTC. The chain uses TRBV7-8 and TRBJ2-6; D is perhaps TRBD1 or TRBD2 (6 bases each). Per the germline V gene, CDR1 is SGHVS and CDR2 is FQNEAQ. V lost 8 bases, J lost 2 bases, and 13 bases lay in between. The length of the CDR3 is 15 residues.

CDR3 region: CASSLIGDYQPQHF. CDR3 sequence (DNA): TGTGCCAGCAGCTTAATAGGGGATTATCAGCCCCAGCATTTT. The chain couples TRBV7-2 to TRBJ1-5; D might be TRBD1 (5 bases). V lost 2 bases, J lost 5 bases, and 10 bases lay in between. Looked up from germline, CDR1 is SGHTA and CDR2 is FQGNSA. The CDR3 totals 14 residues. Drawing the rest from reference TRBV7-2 and TRBJ1-5, the complete variable domain is GAGVSQSPSNKVTEKGKDVELRCDPISGHTALYWYRQSLGQGLEFLIYFQGNSAPDKSGLPSDRFSAERTGGSVSTLTIQRTQQEDSAVYLCASSLIGDYQPQHFGDGTRLSIL.

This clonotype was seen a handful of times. This chain's CDR3 is CASSVEAGKRTGELFF. The CDR3 region has the DNA TGTGCCAGCAGCGTAGAAGCAGGGAAAAGGACCGGGGAGCTGTTTTTT. This chain uses TRBV9 with TRBJ2-2; D perhaps matches TRBD1 (5 bases). Trimming removed 0 bases at V and 5 bases at J, with 14 bases between. Germline CDR1 reads SGDLS; CDR2 reads YYNGEE. The CDR3 spans 16 residues.

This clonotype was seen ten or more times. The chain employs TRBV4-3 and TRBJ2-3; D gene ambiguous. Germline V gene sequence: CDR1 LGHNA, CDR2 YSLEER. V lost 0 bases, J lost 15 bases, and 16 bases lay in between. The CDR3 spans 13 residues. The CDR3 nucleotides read TGCGCCAGCAGCCAAGAGGAAGGGTCCCGGCGTTATTTT. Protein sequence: CASSQEEGSRRYF.

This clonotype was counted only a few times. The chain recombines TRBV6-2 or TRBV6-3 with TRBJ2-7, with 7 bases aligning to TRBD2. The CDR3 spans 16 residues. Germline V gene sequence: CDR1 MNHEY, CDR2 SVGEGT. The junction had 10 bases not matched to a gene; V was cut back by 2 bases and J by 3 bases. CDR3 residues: CASSYGARGGFYEQYV. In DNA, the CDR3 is TGTGCCAGCAGTTACGGAGCGCGCGGGGGATTCTACGAGCAGTACGTC.

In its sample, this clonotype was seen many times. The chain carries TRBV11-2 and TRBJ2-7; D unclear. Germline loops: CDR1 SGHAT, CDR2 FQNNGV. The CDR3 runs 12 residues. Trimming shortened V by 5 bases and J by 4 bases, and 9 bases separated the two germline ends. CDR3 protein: CASSAPGYEQYV. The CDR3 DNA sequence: TGTGCCAGCAGCGCCCCCGGTTACGAGCAGTACGTC.

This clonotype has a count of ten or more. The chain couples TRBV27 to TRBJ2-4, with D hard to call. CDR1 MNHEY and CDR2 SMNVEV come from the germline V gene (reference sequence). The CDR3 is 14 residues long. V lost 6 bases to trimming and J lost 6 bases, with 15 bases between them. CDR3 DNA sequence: TGTGCCAGCAGCTACGGACCGACGCCAAACATTCAGTACTTC. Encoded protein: CASSYGPTPNIQYF.

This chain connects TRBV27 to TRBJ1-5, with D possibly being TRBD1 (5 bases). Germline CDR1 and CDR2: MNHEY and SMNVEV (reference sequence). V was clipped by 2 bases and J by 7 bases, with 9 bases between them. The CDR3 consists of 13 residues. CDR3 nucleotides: TGTGCCAGCAGTTTAGGGGGGGAACAGCCCCAGCATTTT. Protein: CASSLGGEQPQHF.

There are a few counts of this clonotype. The CDR3 loop is CASSEEVSPPSYEQYF. CDR3 bases: TGTGCCAGCAGTGAAGAGGTGTCACCCCCCTCCTACGAGCAGTACTTC. The V gene is TRBV6-1, the J gene TRBJ2-7; D is ambiguous. CDR3 size: 16 residues. Germline CDR1 is MNHNS and CDR2 is SASEGT. Trimming took 1 base from V and 0 from J, leaving 13 bases between them.

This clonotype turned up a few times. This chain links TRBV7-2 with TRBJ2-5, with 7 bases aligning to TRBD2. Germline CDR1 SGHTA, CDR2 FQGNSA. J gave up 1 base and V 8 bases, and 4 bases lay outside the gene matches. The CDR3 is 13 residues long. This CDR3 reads CASQRGTQETQYF. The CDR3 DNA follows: TGTGCCAGCCAGCGGGGCACCCAAGAGACCCAGTACTTC.

For the CDR3, the DNA is TGTGCCAGCAGCTTGCTTCCGGCTGAAGCTTTCTTT. It yields the protein CASSLLPAEAFF. The rearrangement uses TRBV5-6 and TRBJ1-1; no clear D gene. The CDR3 runs 12 residues. V was shortened by 1 base and J by 6 bases, with 7 bases between the two germline ends. Germline-derived CDR1 and CDR2 are SGHDT and YYEEEE.

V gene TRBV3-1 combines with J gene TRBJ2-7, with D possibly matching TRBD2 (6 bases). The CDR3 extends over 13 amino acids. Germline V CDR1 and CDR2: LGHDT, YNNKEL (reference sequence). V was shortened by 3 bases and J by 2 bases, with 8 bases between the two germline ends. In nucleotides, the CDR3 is TGTGCCAGCAGCCAGGGACTCCCCTACGAGCAGTACTTC. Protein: CASSQGLPYEQYF.

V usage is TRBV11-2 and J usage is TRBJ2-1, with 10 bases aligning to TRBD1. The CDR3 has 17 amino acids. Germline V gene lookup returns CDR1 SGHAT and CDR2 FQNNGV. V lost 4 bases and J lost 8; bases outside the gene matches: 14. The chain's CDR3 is CASSSTPGTGEFDEQFF. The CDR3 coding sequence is TGTGCCAGCAGCTCCACCCCCGGGACAGGGGAGTTCGATGAGCAGTTCTTC.

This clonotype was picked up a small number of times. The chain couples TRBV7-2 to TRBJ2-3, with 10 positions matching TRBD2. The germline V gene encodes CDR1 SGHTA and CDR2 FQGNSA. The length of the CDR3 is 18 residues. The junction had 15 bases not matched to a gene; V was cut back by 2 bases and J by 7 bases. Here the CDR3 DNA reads TGTGCCAGCAGCTTAAACCCCCCGGAGCGGGGGGGCCTATATACGCAGTATTTT. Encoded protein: CASSLNPPERGGLYTQYF.

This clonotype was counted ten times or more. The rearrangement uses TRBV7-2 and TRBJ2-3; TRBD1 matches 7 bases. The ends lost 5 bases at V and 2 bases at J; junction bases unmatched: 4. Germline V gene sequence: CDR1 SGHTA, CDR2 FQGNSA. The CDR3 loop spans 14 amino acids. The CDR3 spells CASSLDRDTDTQYF. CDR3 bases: TGTGCCAGCAGCCTAGACAGGGACACAGATACGCAGTATTTT.

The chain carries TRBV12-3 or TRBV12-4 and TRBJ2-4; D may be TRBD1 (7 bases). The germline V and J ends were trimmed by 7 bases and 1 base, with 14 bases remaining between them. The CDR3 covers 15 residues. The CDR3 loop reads CASTATGRAKNIQYF. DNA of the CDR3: TGTGCCAGCACCGCGACAGGGAGGGCCAAAAACATTCAGTACTTC.